Shown below are 25 T cell receptor beta chains from a single sample sequenced in a study of T cells in Graves' hyperthyroidism and ophthalmopathy. What was amplified from RNA transcripts were TCR beta CDR3 regions. Carried out on the TCR CDR3, a first-round RT-PCR used the HTBI primer set. TCRdb itself ran the multiplex PCR reads through MiXCR, one entry per CDR3 protein. This table has about 410,000 distinct CDR3 sequences, around 15% appearing once. Sequences were obtained from blood. The receptors stem from a man aged 18 to 29 with Graves' ophthalmopathy.

This clonotype was recorded at least ten times. The genes are TRBV11-3 and TRBJ1-1, with D perhaps TRBD1 (5 bases). CDR3 size: 12 residues. Trimming took 2 bases from V and 10 from J, leaving 11 bases between them. Germline CDR1 is SGHNT and CDR2 is YENEEA. The CDR3 bases are TGTGCCAGCAGCTTAATGGGGGATCGAGCTTTCTTT. Its translation is CASSLMGDRAFF. Full variable domain (missing parts from reference TRBV11-3 and TRBJ1-1): EAGVVQSPRYKIIEKKQPVAFWCNPISGHNTLYWYLQNLGQGPELLIRYENEEAVDDSQLPKDRFSAERLKGVDSTLKIQPAELGDSAVYLCASSLMGDRAFFGQGTRLTVV.

This clonotype was detected many times. The chain couples TRBV3-1 to TRBJ2-7; D may match TRBD1 or TRBD2 (5 bases each). The CDR3 has 14 amino acids. Trimming shortened V by 1 base and J by 6 bases, and 13 bases separated the two germline ends. Germline CDR1 and CDR2: LGHDT and YNNKEL (reference sequence). This CDR3 is CASSQAGSVGEQYF. DNA for the CDR3: TGTGCCAGCAGCCAAGCAGGGAGCGTAGGCGAGCAGTACTTC.

The chain combines TRBV29-1 with TRBJ2-7; TRBD1 matches at 9 bases. Germline V CDR1 and CDR2: SQVTM, ANQGSEA. The CDR3 length is 13 residues. The trim removed 1 base at V and 5 bases at J, leaving 3 bases unmatched. CDR3 nucleotide sequence: TGCAGCGTTGAAGTTACAGGGGGCGACGAGCAGTACTTC. This encodes CSVEVTGGDEQYF.

A few counts support this clonotype. J is TRBJ1-1 and V is TRBV5-8; 10 nucleotides match TRBD1. The germline CDR1 and CDR2 sequences are SGHTS and YDEGEE. Unmatched junction bases numbered 4, after V lost 5 bases and J lost 0 bases. The CDR3 covers 15 residues. The CDR3: CASRPGTGVNTEAFF. CDR3 coding DNA: TGTGCCAGCAGGCCCGGGACAGGGGTGAACACTGAAGCTTTCTTT.

This clonotype was counted ten times or more. This rearrangement joins TRBV12-3 or TRBV12-4 to TRBJ2-5; TRBD1 agrees at 8 bases. Trimming at V came to 3 bases and at J to 4 bases, leaving 7 bases not matched to a gene. This CDR3 region has 15 residues. The CDR3 reads CASSLYQGAGETQYF. Written as DNA, the CDR3 is TGTGCCAGCAGTTTGTACCAGGGGGCGGGAGAGACCCAGTACTTC.

The chain couples TRBV11-2 to TRBJ1-5; D uncertain. Germline V gives CDR1 SGHAT, CDR2 FQNNGV. V gave up 5 bases and J gave up 2 bases, with 13 bases separating them. The length of the CDR3 is 15 residues. Written as DNA, the CDR3 is TGTGCCAGCAGCCCCGGGAGGTTCGGCAATCAGCCCCAGCATTTT. This gives the protein CASSPGRFGNQPQHF.

The chain carries TRBV4-1 and TRBJ2-1, with D tentatively TRBD1 (5 bases). Between the trimmed V and J ends, which lost 0 bases and 3 bases, there was a span of 12 bases. Germline V gives CDR1 MGHRA, CDR2 YSYEKL. CDR3 length equals 16 residues. CDR3 DNA sequence: TGCGCCAGCAGCCAAGATGGGGCGGTCTTCTACAATGAGCAGTTCTTC. Protein sequence: CASSQDGAVFYNEQFF.

The V gene is TRBV19, the J gene TRBJ2-6; the D is unclear. This CDR3 has 14 amino acids. Trimming removed 3 bases at V and 12 bases at J, with 15 bases between. Germline V gives CDR1 LNHDA, CDR2 SQIVND (reference sequence). The CDR3 DNA is TGTGCCAGTAGTATTGGGTTGGACCAACCCGTCCTGACTTTC. It codes for CASSIGLDQPVLTF.

In this sample, this clonotype turned up many times. The chain uses TRBV7-2 and TRBJ2-7; D is undetermined. Germline-derived CDR1 and CDR2 are SGHTA and FQGNSA. The V end was cut by 0 bases, the J end by 0 bases, with 12 bases between. CDR3 length: 16 amino acids. CDR3 amino acids: CASSLAGRPSSYEQYF. The CDR3 coding sequence is TGTGCCAGCAGCTTAGCGGGCAGGCCGAGCTCCTACGAGCAGTACTTC.

This clonotype has ten or more counts. This chain joins TRBV4-1 and TRBJ2-3; 10 positions agree with TRBD2. Per germline, CDR1 MGHRA and CDR2 YSYEKL. Germline trimming cut 2 bases from V and 0 bases from J; bases unmatched to any gene: 2. The CDR3 runs to 16 residues. CDR3 region: CASSQRLAGSTDTQYF. DNA for the CDR3: TGCGCCAGCAGCCAAAGACTAGCGGGTAGCACAGATACGCAGTATTTT.

This clonotype was counted between two and nine times. For the CDR3, the DNA is TGCAGCGCATACGACAGTGGCTCTGGAAACACCATATATTTT. Its protein is CSAYDSGSGNTIYF. The chain links TRBV29-1 to TRBJ1-3, with D maybe TRBD1 (5 bases). The CDR3 length is 14 residues. The V and J ends lost 7 bases and 0 bases respectively, with 13 bases between them. The germline CDR1 and CDR2 sequences are SQVTM and ANQGSEA.

This clonotype appeared many times. The chain uses TRBV6-1 and TRBJ1-5; possibly TRBD1 for D (5 bases). Germline V lookup: CDR1 MNHNS, CDR2 SASEGT. V lost 9 bases and J 0 bases, leaving 9 bases between the germline ends. This CDR3 is built from 13 residues. CDR3 protein: CASGTYSNQPQHF. The CDR3 bases are TGTGCCAGTGGGACGTATAGCAATCAGCCCCAGCATTTT.

This clonotype has at least ten counts. The chain uses TRBV7-8 and TRBJ1-1; D is unclear. Deletions cut 4 bases from V and 1 base from J, with 10 bases between. This CDR3 has 14 residues. CDR1 SGHVS and CDR2 FQNEAQ come from the germline V gene. This CDR3 is CASSSDAQNTEAFF. In DNA form, the CDR3 reads TGTGCCAGCAGCTCGGACGCCCAGAACACTGAAGCTTTCTTT.

In the case of this clonotype: One junction end disagrees with the germline gene, perhaps due to a read error. This chain connects TRBV10-3 to TRBJ1-3, with D perhaps TRBD1 (6 bases). Germline values: CDR1 ENHRY, CDR2 SYGVKD. The CDR3 totals 12 residues. In DNA, the CDR3 is TGTGCCATCAGTGCCACCGGGACAAGAGAGGATTTT. This gives the protein CAISATGTREDF.

There are many counts of this clonotype. The rearrangement uses TRBV20-1 and TRBJ2-1, with TRBD2 matching over 14 bases. There are 14 residues in the CDR3. The germline gives CDR1 DFQATT, CDR2 SNEGSKA (reference sequence). J gave up 6 bases and V 8 bases, and 6 bases lay outside the gene matches. The CDR3 reads CSRIGTSGSNEQFF. The CDR3 region has the DNA TGCAGTCGGATAGGGACTAGCGGGAGCAATGAGCAGTTCTTC.

In its sample, this clonotype was seen many times. The genes are TRBV7-8 and TRBJ2-3; 11 positions match TRBD2. The CDR3 sequence is 15 residues long. The ends lost 5 bases at V and 4 bases at J; junction bases unmatched: 5. Germline-derived CDR1 and CDR2 are SGHVS and FQNEAQ. The DNA for the CDR3 is TGTGCCAGCAGCCCCCAGACTAGCGGGGCAGATACGCAGTATTTT. Protein: CASSPQTSGADTQYF.

In its sample, this clonotype was seen many times. V usage is TRBV29-1 and J usage is TRBJ2-7; 15 bases fit TRBD2. V dropped 7 bases and J dropped 4; count of bases not matched to a gene: 8. The CDR3 runs to 15 residues. The germline CDR1 and CDR2 sequences are SQVTM and ANQGSEA. The CDR3 sequence is CSASGLAGGQYEQYF. Written as DNA, the CDR3 is TGCAGCGCCTCAGGACTAGCGGGGGGGCAATACGAGCAGTACTTC.

V gene TRBV29-1 combines with J gene TRBJ2-5; maybe TRBD1 (5 bases). Trimming removed 5 bases at V and 4 bases at J, with 14 bases between. The CDR3 runs to 13 residues. In germline, CDR1 is SQVTM, CDR2 ANQGSEA. The DNA for the CDR3 is TGCAGCGTTCTCCGACAGTCAACAGAGACCCAGTACTTC. Amino acids: CSVLRQSTETQYF.

The CDR3 nucleotides read TGTGCCAGCAGTCCCCGGTGGACTAGCGGGGGGGCGAAGAATGAGCAGTTCTTC. It encodes CASSPRWTSGGAKNEQFF. The rearrangement joins TRBV27 to TRBJ2-1; 15 bases map to TRBD2. This CDR3 has 18 residues. The V gene's germline CDR1 is MNHEY and CDR2 SMNVEV (reference sequence). The V segment lost 5 bases and the J segment 7 bases; nucleotides outside the gene matches: 12.

This clonotype came up a few times. This chain joins TRBV12-3 or TRBV12-4 and TRBJ1-2, with 9 bases fitting TRBD1. V trimming: 8 bases; J trimming: 8 bases; junction bases outside the gene matches: 12. The CDR3 contains 14 residues. The CDR3 DNA is TGTGCCAGCGCCCCGACAGGGGGGATTGGCGGCTACACCTTC. As protein: CASAPTGGIGGYTF.

Many counts were recorded for this clonotype. This chain uses TRBV4-1 with TRBJ2-7; 7 bases align to TRBD2. Losses at the gene ends were 0 bases for V and 3 bases for J; bases not matched to a gene: 20. Germline assignment: CDR1 MGHRA and CDR2 YSYEKL. CDR3 length equals 20 residues. The CDR3 sequence is CASSQESSSGGRASIYEQYF. The CDR3 DNA follows: TGCGCCAGCAGCCAAGAGTCGTCTAGCGGAGGTAGAGCTTCCATCTACGAGCAGTACTTC.

This clonotype was seen repeatedly, ten times or more. This rearrangement joins TRBV24-1 to TRBJ2-1; 8 nucleotides align to TRBD1. J lost 7 bases, V lost 4 bases, and 11 bases had no gene match. The CDR3 totals 16 residues. Germline CDR1 is KGHDR and CDR2 is SFDVKD. Here the CDR3 reads CATSDSGQGRVNEQFF. CDR3 DNA sequence: TGTGCCACCAGTGACTCTGGACAGGGAAGAGTTAATGAGCAGTTCTTC.

This clonotype was recorded at least ten times. The chain carries TRBV10-3 and TRBJ2-7; tentatively, D is TRBD1 or TRBD2 (5 bases each). The CDR3 length is 13 residues. From germline, CDR1 is ENHRY and CDR2 SYGVKD. The ends were cut back, 11 bases at V and 5 bases at J, with 19 bases in the middle. CDR3 bases: TGTGCCGCTAGCCCAGGGTTCGATGACGAGCAGTACTTC. This translates into CAASPGFDDEQYF.

At least ten counts were recorded for this clonotype. This sequence joins TRBV28 and TRBJ1-1, with 7 positions matching TRBD1. CDR3 length: 15 residues. Germline V gene data show CDR1 as MDHEN and CDR2 as SYDVKM. V gave up 3 bases and J gave up 4 bases; unmatched junction bases: 8. CDR3 region: CASSLASGGSTEAFF. The CDR3 DNA reads TGTGCCAGCAGTTTGGCGTCAGGGGGTAGCACTGAAGCTTTCTTT.

This clonotype has just a few counts. This rearrangement joins TRBV27 to TRBJ2-1; 8 nucleotides align to TRBD2. V gave up 5 bases and J gave up 3 bases; unmatched junction bases: 3. Looked up from germline, CDR1 is MNHEY and CDR2 is SMNVEV (reference sequence). The CDR3 extends over 14 amino acids. CDR3 DNA: TGTGCCAGCAGTATGACTAGCGTCTACAATGAGCAGTTCTTC. It encodes CASSMTSVYNEQFF.